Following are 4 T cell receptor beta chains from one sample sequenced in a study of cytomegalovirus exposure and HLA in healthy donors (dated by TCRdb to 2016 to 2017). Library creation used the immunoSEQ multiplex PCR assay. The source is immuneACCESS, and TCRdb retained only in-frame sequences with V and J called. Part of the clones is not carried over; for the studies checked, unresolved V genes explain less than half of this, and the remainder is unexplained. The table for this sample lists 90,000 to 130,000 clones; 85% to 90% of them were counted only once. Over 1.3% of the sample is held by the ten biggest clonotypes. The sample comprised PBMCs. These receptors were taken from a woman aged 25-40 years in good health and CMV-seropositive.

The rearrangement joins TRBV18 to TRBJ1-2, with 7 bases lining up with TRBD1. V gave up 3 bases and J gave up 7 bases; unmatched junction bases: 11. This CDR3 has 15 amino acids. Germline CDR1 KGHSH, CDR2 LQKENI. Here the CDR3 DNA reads TGTGCCAGCTCACCCAGGGGGAACATGTACGGTGGCTACACCTTC. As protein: CASSPRGNMYGGYTF.

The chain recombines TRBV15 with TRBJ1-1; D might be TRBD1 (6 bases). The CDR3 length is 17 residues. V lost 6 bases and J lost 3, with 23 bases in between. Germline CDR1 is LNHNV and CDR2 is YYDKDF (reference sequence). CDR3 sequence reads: CATRPDSWGHRDTEAFF. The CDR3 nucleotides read TGTGCCACCAGACCGGACAGTTGGGGCCATCGGGACACTGAAGCTTTCTTT.

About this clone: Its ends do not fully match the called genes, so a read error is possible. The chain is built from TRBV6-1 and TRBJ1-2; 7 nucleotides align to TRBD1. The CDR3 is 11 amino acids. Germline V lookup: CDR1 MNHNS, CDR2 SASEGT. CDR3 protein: CASSEKGARDF. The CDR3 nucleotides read TGTGCCAGCAGTGAAAAGGGGGCTAGGGACTTC.

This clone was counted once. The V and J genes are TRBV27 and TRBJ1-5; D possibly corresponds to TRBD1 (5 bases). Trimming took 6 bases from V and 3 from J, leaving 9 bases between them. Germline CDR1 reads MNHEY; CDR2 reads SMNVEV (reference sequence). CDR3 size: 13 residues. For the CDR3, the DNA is TGTGCCAGCAGCCGACAGTACAATCAGCCCCAGCATTTT. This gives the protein CASSRQYNQPQHF.